A selection of T cell receptor beta chains follows, all from one sample in a study of cytomegalovirus exposure and HLA in healthy donors. TCRdb's table, derived via immunoSEQ multiplex PCR, lists solely in-frame clones and lacks some. The data contain about 60,000 clones, 95% of them singletons. The sample comprised PBMCs. The receptors stem from a woman in her late teens or twenties in good health and CMV-seropositive. The CDR3 runs from the conserved cysteine through the conserved F or W. The D gene is left open where the match is weak. Expanded clones get a size class; other rows say once, few or many, or leave the size out.

abundance: -
j_gene: TRBJ2-3
d_gene: -
v_gene: TRBV10-2
CDR3aa: CASSLRPTDTRGADTQYF
CDR3nt: TGCGCCAGCAGTCTTAGACCCACGGACACCAGGGGGGCAGATACGCAGTATTTT

abundance: -
j_gene: TRBJ1-2
d_gene: TRBD1
v_gene: TRBV9
CDR3aa: CASSVGGTAYGYTF
CDR3nt: TGTGCCAGCAGCGTAGGCGGGACAGCTTACGGCTACACCTTC

abundance: -
j_gene: TRBJ2-7
d_gene: TRBD2
v_gene: TRBV15
CDR3aa: CATSRERSGAYEQYF
CDR3nt: TGTGCCACCAGCAGAGAAAGGAGCGGGGCCTACGAGCAGTACTTC

abundance: -
j_gene: TRBJ2-2
d_gene: -
v_gene: TRBV18
CDR3aa: CASSPAGITGELFF
CDR3nt: TGTGCCAGCTCACCAGCAGGGATTACCGGGGAGCTGTTTTTT

abundance: -
j_gene: TRBJ2-1
d_gene: TRBD1
v_gene: TRBV7-9
CDR3aa: CASRARDSYNEQFF
CDR3nt: TGTGCCAGCAGAGCCCGGGACAGTTACAATGAGCAGTTCTTC

abundance: -
j_gene: TRBJ1-5
d_gene: -
v_gene: TRBV10-3
CDR3aa: CATRQQNQPQHF
CDR3nt: TGTGCCACAAGACAGCAGAATCAGCCCCAGCATTTT

abundance: -
j_gene: TRBJ1-5
d_gene: -
v_gene: TRBV19
CDR3aa: CASLRQGLNQPQHF
CDR3nt: TGTGCCAGTCTCCGTCAGGGGCTAAATCAGCCCCAGCATTTT

abundance: few
j_gene: TRBJ1-5
d_gene: TRBD1
v_gene: TRBV28
CDR3aa: CASSSQPGQVDNQPQHF
CDR3nt: TGTGCCAGCAGTTCCCAACCGGGACAGGTGGACAATCAGCCCCAGCATTTT

abundance: once
j_gene: TRBJ2-3
d_gene: -
v_gene: TRBV2
CDR3aa: CATPGWGKGTDTQYF
CDR3nt: TGTGCCACGCCAGGGTGGGGCAAAGGCACAGATACGCAGTATTTT

abundance: -
j_gene: TRBJ1-4
d_gene: -
v_gene: TRBV7-9
CDR3aa: CASSRGAFYIEKLFF
CDR3nt: TGTGCCAGCAGCAGGGGTGCGTTCTATATAGAAAAACTGTTTTTT

abundance: -
j_gene: TRBJ1-2
d_gene: -
v_gene: TRBV7-2
CDR3aa: CASSLYDSESGYTF
CDR3nt: TGTGCCAGCAGCTTGTACGACAGCGAATCGGGCTACACCTTC

abundance: -
j_gene: TRBJ1-1
d_gene: TRBD1
v_gene: TRBV18
CDR3aa: CASSRDRRTEAFF
CDR3nt: TGTGCCAGCTCACGGGACAGGAGGACTGAAGCTTTCTTT

abundance: -
j_gene: TRBJ1-2
d_gene: -
v_gene: TRBV28
CDR3aa: CASSGPGYGYTF
CDR3nt: TGTGCCAGCAGTGGGCCCGGCTATGGCTACACCTTC